These T cell receptor beta chains were read from a single sample in a study of blood T cell repertoires in COVID-19. The data were produced by immunoSEQ multiplex PCR, yet TCRdb's version contains in-frame clones alone and is incomplete. The data show approximately 210,000 clones, approximately 84% seen once. Sequences were obtained from peripheral blood. The receptors come from a woman aged 50 to 60 with active or convalescent COVID-19. CDR3s include the opening cysteine and the closing phenylalanine or tryptophan. The D gene is left open where the match is weak. A clone size is listed for some rows: how often the clone was seen (once, few, many), or a class if it is expanded.

clone size: NA; D gene: TRBD1; J gene: TRBJ1-2; V gene: TRBV27; CDR3 protein: CASSSFIGTGKNYGYTF; CDR3 DNA: TGTGCCAGCAGTTCTTTCATCGGGACAGGGAAGAACTATGGCTACACCTTC
clone size: NA; D gene: NA; J gene: TRBJ2-7; V gene: TRBV20-1; CDR3 protein: CSASASSLNEQYF; CDR3 DNA: TGCAGTGCTAGTGCTAGTTCACTCAACGAGCAGTACTTC
clone size: few; D gene: NA; J gene: TRBJ1-2; V gene: TRBV5-6; CDR3 protein: CASSSGVDGDGYTF; CDR3 DNA: TGTGCCAGCAGCTCGGGAGTGGACGGGGATGGCTACACCTTC
clone size: NA; D gene: NA; J gene: TRBJ1-1; V gene: TRBV6-5; CDR3 protein: CASTRDLNTEAFF; CDR3 DNA: TGTGCCAGCACCAGGGATTTGAACACTGAAGCTTTCTTT
clone size: NA; D gene: NA; J gene: TRBJ2-2; V gene: TRBV15; CDR3 protein: CATSRKTGTVNTGELFF; CDR3 DNA: TGTGCCACCAGCAGAAAAACCGGGACTGTGAACACCGGGGAGCTGTTTTTT
clone size: once; D gene: TRBD1; J gene: TRBJ2-1; V gene: TRBV5-1; CDR3 protein: CASSGTGGEKNEQFF; CDR3 DNA: TGCGCCAGCAGCGGGACAGGGGGCGAAAAGAATGAGCAGTTCTTC
clone size: NA; D gene: TRBD1; J gene: TRBJ2-5; V gene: TRBV28; CDR3 protein: CASGADRGYETQYF; CDR3 DNA: TGTGCCAGCGGGGCGGACAGGGGATACGAGACCCAGTACTTC
clone size: NA; D gene: TRBD1; J gene: TRBJ2-7; V gene: TRBV28; CDR3 protein: CASLRGGISYEQYF; CDR3 DNA: TGTGCCAGCCTTAGAGGGGGCATCTCCTACGAGCAGTACTTC
clone size: NA; D gene: TRBD1; J gene: TRBJ1-5; V gene: TRBV5-1; CDR3 protein: CASSPYGTENQPQHF; CDR3 DNA: TGCGCCAGCAGCCCTTACGGGACAGAAAATCAGCCCCAGCATTTT
clone size: NA; D gene: NA; J gene: TRBJ1-1; V gene: TRBV27; CDR3 protein: CASSPSRYRNTEAFF; CDR3 DNA: TGTGCCAGCAGTCCTTCGAGATATAGGAACACTGAAGCTTTCTTT
clone size: few; D gene: NA; J gene: TRBJ2-7; V gene: TRBV6-5; CDR3 protein: CASRVWGDGYEQYF; CDR3 DNA: TGTGCCAGCAGAGTGTGGGGAGATGGCTACGAGCAGTACTTC
clone size: NA; D gene: NA; J gene: TRBJ2-3; V gene: TRBV27; CDR3 protein: CASRTARDTQYF; CDR3 DNA: TGTGCCAGCCGGACAGCCCGAGATACGCAGTATTTT